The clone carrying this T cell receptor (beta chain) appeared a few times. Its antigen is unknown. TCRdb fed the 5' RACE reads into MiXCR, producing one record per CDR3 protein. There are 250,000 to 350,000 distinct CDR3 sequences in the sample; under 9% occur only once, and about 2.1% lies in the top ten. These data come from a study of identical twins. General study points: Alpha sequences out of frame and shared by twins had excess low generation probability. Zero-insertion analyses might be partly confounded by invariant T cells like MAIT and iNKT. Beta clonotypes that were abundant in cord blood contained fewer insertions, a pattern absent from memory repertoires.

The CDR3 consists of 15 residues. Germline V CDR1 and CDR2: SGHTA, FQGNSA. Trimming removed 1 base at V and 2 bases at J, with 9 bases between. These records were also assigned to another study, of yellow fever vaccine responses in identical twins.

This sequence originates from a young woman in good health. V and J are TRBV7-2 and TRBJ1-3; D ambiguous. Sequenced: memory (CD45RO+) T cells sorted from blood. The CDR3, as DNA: TGTGCCAGCAGCTTAGTTCCGGAAACTGGAAACACCATATATTTT. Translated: CASSLVPETGNTIYF. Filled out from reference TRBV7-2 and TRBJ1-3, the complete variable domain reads GAGVSQSPSNKVTEKGKDVELRCDPISGHTALYWYRQSLGQGLEFLIYFQGNSAPDKSGLPSDRFSAERTGGSVSTLTIQRTQQEDSAVYLCASSLVPETGNTIYFGEGSWLTVV.